Following are 11 T cell receptor beta chains from one sample sequenced in a study of T cells in localized non-small cell lung cancer. Clones were read by immunoSEQ multiplex PCR, and TCRdb kept only the in-frame ones, dropping some. The sample holds 45,000 to 55,000 clones, about nine tenths seen once. The sequencing used peripheral blood, collected before any cancer treatment. The receptors were gathered from a male donor older than 55 with stage III squamous cell lung carcinoma.

The chain carries TRBV19 and TRBJ1-1, with 7 bases aligning to TRBD1. The CDR3 is 12 amino acids. The junction had 2 bases not matched to a gene; V was cut back by 6 bases and J by 4 bases. Per germline, CDR1 LNHDA and CDR2 SQIVND (reference sequence). Written as DNA, the CDR3 is TGTGCCAGTAGCCCAGGGGGCACTGAAGCTTTCTTT. It specifies CASSPGGTEAFF.

The chain uses TRBV6-5 and TRBJ1-5, with 9 bases lining up with TRBD1. CDR1 and CDR2 from the germline V gene are MNHEY and SVGAGI. This CDR3 region has 16 residues. The V and J ends lost 4 bases and 6 bases, in that order; junction bases with no gene match: 10. The CDR3 is CASSLTGTGFGQPQHF. The CDR3 nucleotides are TGTGCCAGCAGTTTAACGGGGACAGGGTTTGGTCAGCCCCAGCATTTT.

The chain uses TRBV7-5 and TRBJ2-5; the table's D call, TRBD2, has no DNA check behind it. TRBV7-5 is designated a pseudogene. The CDR3 runs to 17 residues. In nucleotides, the CDR3 is TGTGTCAGAACCCTCACTCGGCTAGCGGGATTGAAAGAGACCCAGTACTTC. This codes for CVRTLTRLAGLKETQYF.

The rearrangement links TRBV7-2 to TRBJ1-2; tentatively, D is TRBD1 (6 bases). V lost 0 bases and J lost 4, with 15 bases in between. Germline lookup yields CDR1 SGHTA and CDR2 FQGNSA. CDR3 length: 16 amino acids. Written as DNA, the CDR3 is TGTGCCAGCAGCTTAGCCCGGACAGATTTTAGCTATGGCTACACCTTC. It translates to CASSLARTDFSYGYTF.

This clone was counted ten times or more. At the DNA level, this CDR3 is encoded by other sequences in the same sample as well. The V gene is TRBV11-1, the J gene TRBJ1-2, with unresolved D. The V end was cut by 0 bases, the J end by 8 bases, with 10 bases between. Germline lookup yields CDR1 SGHAT and CDR2 FQDESV (reference sequence). The CDR3 runs 13 residues. The DNA for the CDR3 is TGTGCCAGCAGCTTAGCGCGCGGGTTCGGCTACACCTTC. Translated: CASSLARGFGYTF.

The genes are TRBV4-1 and TRBJ1-5, with a weak D call TRBD1 (5 bases). Germline assignment: CDR1 MGHRA and CDR2 YSYEKL. V shed 1 base and J shed 9 bases, with 16 bases lying between them. CDR3 size: 15 residues. The CDR3 spells CASSQVAGSQWPQHF. In DNA, the CDR3 is TGCGCCAGCAGCCAAGTGGCAGGGTCCCAATGGCCCCAGCATTTT.

The chain has TRBV9 and TRBJ2-1; perhaps TRBD2 as D (6 bases). The length of the CDR3 is 13 residues. V gave up 3 bases and J gave up 4 bases, with 8 bases separating them. Germline V gene data show CDR1 as SGDLS and CDR2 as YYNGEE. The CDR3 nucleotides read TGTGCCAGCAGCGACCGGGAGTACAATGAGCAGTTCTTC. The encoded protein is CASSDREYNEQFF.

The chain is built from TRBV30 and TRBJ1-2; 10 nucleotides line up with TRBD1. V trimming: 1 base; J trimming: 4 bases; junction bases outside the gene matches: 3. CDR1 and CDR2 (germline): GTSNPN, SVGIG (reference sequence). The CDR3 is made up of 14 amino acids. This CDR3 is CAWSGGQGSYGYTF. For the CDR3, the DNA is TGTGCCTGGAGTGGGGGACAGGGGAGCTATGGCTACACCTTC.

The V gene is TRBV5-6, the J gene TRBJ1-6; no reliable D call. Germline assignment: CDR1 SGHDT and CDR2 YYEEEE. The CDR3 consists of 13 residues. V was shortened by 4 bases and J by 8 bases, with 10 bases between the two germline ends. The CDR3 DNA sequence: TGTGCCAGCAGCCGCGGACGGGATTCACCCCTCCACTTT. Translated, it gives CASSRGRDSPLHF.

The count of this clone is one. The genes are TRBV4-1 and TRBJ2-5; D might be TRBD2 (6 bases). The CDR3 spans 13 residues. The ends were cut back, 4 bases at V and 5 bases at J, with 11 bases in the middle. Looked up from germline, CDR1 is MGHRA and CDR2 is YSYEKL. The CDR3 sequence is CASSRPGRETQYF. The CDR3, as DNA: TGCGCCAGCAGCCGACCAGGGAGGGAGACCCAGTACTTC.

The chain links TRBV29-1 to TRBJ1-1; possibly TRBD1 for D (6 bases). Germline CDR1 SQVTM, CDR2 ANQGSEA. V dropped 7 bases and J dropped 5 bases, with 20 bases sitting between them. The CDR3 extends over 14 amino acids. Here the CDR3 DNA reads TGCAGCGCCGAGGGGGGGAAGCTGCGTACTGAAGCTTTCTTT. Its translation: CSAEGGKLRTEAFF.